The source of this TCR beta chain is a study of T cells in Graves' hyperthyroidism and ophthalmopathy. The CDR3 covers 13 residues. The V segment lost 2 bases and the J segment 9 bases; nucleotides outside the gene matches: 4. Germline lookup yields CDR1 GTSNPN and CDR2 SVGIG (reference sequence). Whole-study results and caveats: Ophthalmopathy onset followed model prediction by a median approximately 6.2 months. Ophthalmopathy and stable hyperthyroidism were separated by a 13 V-J model.

The table lists this clonotype with many counts. The antigen remains unidentified. Newly diagnosed hyperthyroidism patients aged 18 to 65 years had disease lasting under 2 months. Fresh 10 ml peripheral blood yielded PBMCs. Amplified TCR beta CDR3 regions came from RNA transcripts. TCR CDR3 regions were first amplified by RT-PCR with HTBI primers. TCRdb reprocessed the multiplex PCR reads with MiXCR, giving one entry per CDR3 protein. The sample includes under 300,000 distinct CDR3 sequences, around a quarter of them seen just once. Sequences were obtained from blood. The gene calls are TRBV30 and TRBJ1-6, with 7 bases fitting TRBD1. The receptor comes from a man aged 40-55 years with Graves' hyperthyroidism that later progressed to Graves' ophthalmopathy. CDR3 sequence: CAWSRRDSSPLHF. CDR3 nucleotide sequence: TGTGCCTGGAGTAGACGGGACAGTTCACCCCTCCACTTT.